This T cell receptor (beta chain) was documented in a study of T cell responses to AZD1222 COVID-19 vaccine. Findings and caveats of the study: White British people made up most donors, females outnumbered males, and clonal diversity was possibly underestimated. When two AZD1222 doses had been given, Spike-specific TCR breadth and depth rose.

About this clone itself: The antigen remains unidentified.

Clones were read by immunoSEQ multiplex PCR, and TCRdb kept only the in-frame ones, dropping some. The sample lists about 110,000 clones; 70% to 90% were seen once. Second doses were pooled across both intervals (about 4 or about 12 weeks). The TCR was taken from an adult who received the AZD1222 COVID-19 vaccine. Material: peripheral blood, obtained 28 days after the second AZD1222 dose.

The CDR3 DNA is TGTGCCAGCAGTGAACATCTCTACGAGCAGTACTTC. Translated: CASSEHLYEQYF. J is TRBJ2-7 and V is TRBV6-1; D gene unclear. Deletions cut 2 bases from V and 3 bases from J, with 5 bases between. The CDR3 spans 12 residues. CDR1 and CDR2 from the germline V gene are MNHNS and SASEGT.